Listed below are T cell receptor beta chains from one sample, sequenced in a study of response to subunit inactivated influenza vaccine. A single record per CDR3 protein comes from TCRdb applying MiXCR to the RT-PCR reads. The sample comprises approximately 290,000 distinct CDR3 sequences, 20% to 25% of which are singletons, and 10% rests with the top ten. The material was PBMCs from blood, obtained less than 22 months after vaccination. The receptors shown here come from a man between 50 and 70 years old who received an inactivated influenza vaccine. Both conserved end residues are part of each CDR3. A D gene is named only where the DNA matches it firmly. Clone size is stated in some rows and not others, as once, few, many or a class when expanded.

abundance,v_gene,j_gene,d_gene,CDR3aa
.,TRBV29-1,TRBJ1-5,.,CSVGMAGRNQPQHF
.,TRBV11-2,TRBJ2-2,TRBD1,CASSFMTGMNTGELFF
.,TRBV29-1,TRBJ2-7,.,CSVATTRSYEQYF
.,TRBV11-2,TRBJ2-7,.,CASSFPRASSYEQYF
.,TRBV28,TRBJ1-2,.,CASSLAGAVGYTF
few,TRBV27,TRBJ2-5,TRBD1,CASSLDRGQGTQYF
many,TRBV4-3,TRBJ1-5,.,CASSQDGLSNQPQHF
.,TRBV20-1,TRBJ1-4,.,CSARETRYEKLFF
many,TRBV2,TRBJ1-5,.,CASRADSNQPQHF
few,TRBV4-1,TRBJ1-2,TRBD1,CASSFRDSANYGYTF
few,TRBV6-2/TRBV6-3,TRBJ1-5,TRBD1,CASSYLRTGGIQPQHF
.,TRBV7-3,TRBJ1-5,.,CASSRGFGQPQHF
.,TRBV24-1,TRBJ1-5,.,CATSGRGNQPQHF
.,TRBV20-1,TRBJ2-3,TRBD2,CSATGTSGVYDTQYF
.,TRBV20-1,TRBJ2-2,TRBD2,CSAPGLAGGLANTGELFF
few,TRBV29-1,TRBJ1-1,.,CSVAGEENTEAFF
.,TRBV3-1,TRBJ1-3,.,CASSQETYRASSGNTIYF
.,TRBV5-1,TRBJ2-1,.,CASSVGGGDEFF
once,TRBV12-3/TRBV12-4,TRBJ2-2,.,CASRGSSAGELFF
many,TRBV5-1,TRBJ1-5,.,CASSLGAGGWEPQHF
.,TRBV9,TRBJ2-3,.,CASSVGGGFSTDTQYF
.,TRBV3-1,TRBJ2-2,.,CASSRGLRGTGELFF
many,TRBV7-9,TRBJ1-2,.,CASSPLDTQNYGYTF
.,TRBV6-5,TRBJ2-7,.,CASSYSGGLASSEQYF
few,TRBV5-1,TRBJ2-3,TRBD2,CASTGGGLMTDTQYF
.,TRBV20-1,TRBJ2-1,TRBD2,CSPQRLAGVEQFF
many,TRBV29-1,TRBJ2-5,.,CSVKGQETQYF
many,TRBV12-3/TRBV12-4,TRBJ1-1,TRBD1,CASSTTDRGLPNTEAFF
.,TRBV11-2,TRBJ2-4,.,CASSPLSGLGYF
few,TRBV20-1,TRBJ1-3,TRBD1,CSASRAGQGALTGNTIYF
.,TRBV7-9,TRBJ1-1,.,CASSLARRGAASEAFF
few,TRBV24-1,TRBJ2-7,.,CATSGQAAYEQYF
few,TRBV6-5,TRBJ1-1,.,CASSYSRAGATATEAFF
many,TRBV20-1,TRBJ1-6,TRBD1,CSARDLDRDRSYNSPLHF
few,TRBV7-9,TRBJ1-1,.,CASSLALGGTEAAFF
.,TRBV7-9,TRBJ1-1,.,CASSLEPGQGPGAFF
.,TRBV24-1,TRBJ1-2,.,CATPEPPGVRGGYTF
.,TRBV4-3,TRBJ2-7,.,CASSQDPPVIWEQYF
.,TRBV11-3,TRBJ1-5,.,CASVDKAQSPSNQPQHF
.,TRBV4-1,TRBJ2-4,TRBD2,CASSLTAGVDIQYF
few,TRBV4-1,TRBJ1-2,.,CASSLLLGGLSGYTF
.,TRBV6-4,TRBJ1-1,.,CASSDSQYTEAFF
.,TRBV27,TRBJ1-2,.,CASSLKGVGYNYGYTF
.,TRBV2,TRBJ2-3,.,CASKETSSDTQYF
few,TRBV4-2,TRBJ1-1,TRBD1,CASSGGQGSPAFF
few,TRBV3-1,TRBJ1-1,.,CASSQAIGVSREAFF
few,TRBV9,TRBJ1-2,.,CASSVGGAGSDGYTF
few,TRBV29-1,TRBJ2-3,.,CSVENPVRSSTDTQYF
few,TRBV10-3,TRBJ2-7,.,CAIRVGDGAYEQYF
.,TRBV10-3,TRBJ2-5,.,CAISSVGFQGSETQYF
few,TRBV7-2,TRBJ1-2,.,CASSHRQPNYGYTF